This TCR beta chain comes out of a study of identical twins. This clonotype was seen many times. Every one of the donors was a healthy Caucasian. This CDR3 contains 16 residues. V shed 4 bases, J shed 0 bases, and the junction held 6 bases outside the gene matches. CDR1 is SGHRS and CDR2 is YFSETQ in the germline V gene. TCRdb ran MiXCR on the 5' RACE reads and lists one entry per CDR3 protein. The sample shows around 280,000 distinct CDR3 sequences, under 9% of them seen only once. The same data also contributed to another study, on yellow fever vaccine responses in identical twins.

The sample consisted of memory (CD45RO+) T cells sorted from blood. The receptor comes from a woman aged 18-35 years in good health. V is TRBV5-1 and J is TRBJ1-4, with 7 bases aligning to TRBD1. The CDR3 bases are TGCGCCAGCAGCCGGGACAGTAAGACAACTAATGAAAAACTGTTTTTT. This translates into CASSRDSKTTNEKLFF.